The present T cell receptor beta chain was sequenced within a study of synovial regulatory T cells in juvenile arthritis. Points from the study as a whole: Compared with other blood Treg cells, inflammation-associated Treg cells had reduced TCR diversity. iaTreg TCR repertoires were largely private across patients and partially overlapped synovial Teff and blood CPL.

Concerning this clone itself: Its cognate antigen is unknown.

Using immunoSEQ multiplex PCR, the repertoire was profiled, and TCRdb retains in-frame clones only, with some absent. The sample table includes 7,500 to 10,000 clones. Sequencing was done on a sample of Treg cells from blood. Indicated subset: remaining (HLA-DR-negative) circulating blood Treg cells. This clonotype was sampled from a donor aged 2-35 years with juvenile idiopathic arthritis.

CDR3 region: CASSLAPPGGVLTF. V and J are TRBV5-1 and TRBJ2-6; TCRdb returns TRBD2, unconfirmable since there is no DNA. The CDR3 covers 14 residues. No DNA has been recorded. Germline values: CDR1 SGHRS, CDR2 YFSETQ.